The following is a T cell receptor beta chain sequence with its context. The data derive from a study of blood T cell repertoires in COVID-19. The CDR3 is made up of 15 amino acids. Losses at the gene ends were 2 bases for V and 5 bases for J; bases not matched to a gene: 5. Germline assignment: CDR1 SGHTA and CDR2 FQGNSA. In the authors' methods: How many nucleated cells were present was estimated from reference gene primer amplification. Method: immunoSEQ multiplex PCR; TCRdb's copy keeps in-frame clones and lacks some. V and J calls and clone size come straight from that table; D and trimming were deduced from the DNA. The profile shows over 20,000 clones, approximately 86% of them singletons.

Sequencing was carried out using peripheral blood. V gene TRBV7-2 combines with J gene TRBJ2-1; 8 nucleotides line up with TRBD1. The TCR comes from a human donor in a cohort sampled during active COVID-19. The CDR3 spells CASSLRGQADNEQFF. The CDR3 region has the DNA TGTGCCAGCAGCTTAAGGGGACAGGCGGACAATGAGCAGTTCTTC.